This TCR beta chain was profiled in a study of beta chain features in type 1 diabetes. Study-wide results and caveats: Shorter TCRB CDR3s, moderately but significantly so, were found in Type 1 diabetes patients in all four CD4+ subsets. Sequencing the cDNA could make cells with high TCR expression show up more than they should.

Turning to this clone: Its matching antigen is unknown.

TCRB transcripts that were expressed got sequenced, as all of the isolated RNA had been reverse transcribed. Sequenced by immunoSEQ multiplex PCR; TCRdb stores in-frame clones only, minus some. The sample carries more than 550,000 clones, about 14% recorded once. Germline CDR1 MNHEY, CDR2 SVGAGI. The length of the CDR3 is 15 residues. V gave up 4 bases and J gave up 3 bases, with 15 bases separating them. This clonotype originated in a man between 18 and 35 years old with type 1 diabetes. The J gene is TRBJ1-2, the V gene TRBV6-5, with D uncertain. Material: naive CD4+ T cells from blood. CDR3 nucleotide sequence: TGTGCCAGCAGTTTCGGGAGGGTGGTCCACTATGGCTACACCTTC. This sequence encodes CASSFGRVVHYGYTF.